This passage covers 17 T cell receptor beta chains from one sample sequenced in a study of identical twins. TCRdb fed the 5' RACE reads into MiXCR, producing one record per CDR3 protein. The sample shows about 810,000 distinct CDR3 sequences, 10% to 15% of them seen only once. A further study also used this sample, focusing on yellow fever vaccine responses in identical twins.

The sequencing input was PBMCs. These receptors all stem from a woman younger than 30 in good health.

V and J are TRBV20-1 and TRBJ2-1; D not certain. CDR3 length: 12 residues. Germline CDR1 DFQATT, CDR2 SNEGSKA (reference sequence). V lost 5 bases, J lost 5 bases, and 10 bases lay in between. CDR3 protein: CSAPPDHNEQFF. CDR3 nucleotides: TGCAGTGCTCCCCCGGACCACAATGAGCAGTTCTTC.

A few counts support this clonotype. The CDR3 sequence: CSVEKTANTEAFF. The CDR3 bases are TGCAGCGTTGAGAAGACAGCAAACACTGAAGCTTTCTTT. V gene TRBV29-1 combines with J gene TRBJ1-1, with a tentative D call TRBD1 (5 bases). Germline V lookup: CDR1 SQVTM, CDR2 ANQGSEA. V gave up 3 bases and J gave up 2 bases, with 10 bases separating them. This CDR3 spans 13 amino acids.

This chain joins TRBV7-9 and TRBJ2-5; D gene unclear. Germline V gene data show CDR1 as SEHNR and CDR2 as FQNEAQ (reference sequence). CDR3 length equals 15 residues. Trimming cost V 2 bases and J 3 bases, with 13 bases left between them. The CDR3: CASSLWVQFEETQYF. CDR3 nucleotides: TGTGCCAGCAGCTTATGGGTTCAGTTTGAAGAGACCCAGTACTTC.

This clonotype was detected many times. This chain uses TRBV7-3 with TRBJ2-1, with D unclear. Trimming left V 5 bases short and J 8 bases short, with 7 bases between. The CDR3 has 11 residues. Germline loops: CDR1 SGHTA, CDR2 FQGTGA. CDR3 bases: TGTGCCAGCAGCGACTCTTATGAGCAGTTCTTC. It specifies CASSDSYEQFF. The whole variable domain, filled in from reference TRBV7-3 and TRBJ2-1, reads GAGVSQTPSNKVTEKGKYVELRCDPISGHTALYWYRQSLGQGPEFLIYFQGTGAADDSGLPNDRFFAVRPEGSVSTLKIQRTERGDSAVYLCASSDSYEQFFGPGTRLTVL.

This chain joins TRBV28 and TRBJ2-5; no clear D gene. The CDR3 is 13 residues long. V dropped 8 bases and J dropped 2 bases, with 12 bases sitting between them. CDR1 and CDR2 from the germline V gene are MDHEN and SYDVKM. CDR3 sequence (DNA): TGTGCCAGCTACAGTCCTAAACAAGAGACCCAGTACTTC. As protein: CASYSPKQETQYF.

This clonotype was seen ten or more times. The chain carries TRBV5-6 and TRBJ2-3; D is uncertain. This CDR3 comprises 15 residues. V lost 1 base to trimming and J lost 4 bases, with 13 bases between them. Germline V gene sequence: CDR1 SGHDT, CDR2 YYEEEE. The CDR3 coding sequence is TGTGCCAGCAGCTTGATAGGTCCCCCCGCAGATACGCAGTATTTT. Residues: CASSLIGPPADTQYF.

This clonotype showed up just a few times. The rearrangement uses TRBV15 and TRBJ2-2; TRBD2 might be the D (5 bases). The V end lost 0 bases, the J end lost 0 bases, and 8 bases lay between the germline ends. Germline V gene lookup returns CDR1 LNHNV and CDR2 YYDKDF (reference sequence). This CDR3 region has 16 residues. CDR3 in DNA: TGTGCCACCAGCAGAGAGAGGGTCCCGAACACCGGGGAGCTGTTTTTT. Protein sequence: CATSRERVPNTGELFF.

Details on this clonotype: A clone one base away is much larger, so this may be a read error. This chain uses TRBV7-8 with TRBJ2-1, with D tentatively TRBD2 (5 bases). There are 15 residues in the CDR3. Germline V lookup: CDR1 SGHVS, CDR2 FQNEAQ. The CDR3 bases are TGTGCCAGCAGCAAACGGGAAAGCTCCTACAATGAGCAGATCTTC. This encodes CASSKRESSYNEQIF.

This clonotype was detected only a few times. This rearrangement joins TRBV5-1 to TRBJ2-1; D remains unclear. V was clipped by 3 bases and J by 1 base, with 14 bases between them. The CDR3 is 16 residues long. CDR1 is SGHRS and CDR2 is YFSETQ in the germline V gene. The CDR3 DNA reads as TGCGCCAGCAGCTCCGGCGCTGGGGTTTCCTACAATGAGCAGTTCTTC. Residues: CASSSGAGVSYNEQFF.

Only a few counts were recorded for this clonotype. The chain employs TRBV18 and TRBJ2-6; TRBD1 matches 7 bases. The CDR3 extends over 17 amino acids. The J segment lost 0 bases and the V segment lost 3 bases, leaving 5 bases of the junction unmatched. Germline V gene sequence: CDR1 KGHSH, CDR2 LQKENI. CDR3 nucleotides: TGTGCCAGCTCACCGACAGGGTCCGGCTCTGGGGCCAACGTCCTGACTTTC. Protein sequence: CASSPTGSGSGANVLTF.

The table lists this clonotype with many counts. The chain recombines TRBV4-2 with TRBJ1-1; 12 bases map to TRBD1. This CDR3 comprises 15 residues. Per germline, CDR1 LGHNA and CDR2 YNFKEQ. V shed 7 bases and J 4 bases; nucleotides not matched to a gene: 7. In DNA, the CDR3 is TGTGCCAGCACTGACGGGACAGGGGGCTTCACTGAAGCTTTCTTT. It codes for CASTDGTGGFTEAFF.

J is TRBJ1-6 and V is TRBV6-4, with no clear D. V was trimmed by 6 bases and J by 5 bases, leaving 11 bases between them. The CDR3 is 14 amino acids. Germline assignment: CDR1 MRHNA and CDR2 SNTAGT. The chain's CDR3 is CASRRDLNNSPLHF. In DNA, the CDR3 is TGTGCCAGCAGGCGGGATTTGAATAATTCACCCCTCCACTTT.

The V and J genes are TRBV12-3 or TRBV12-4 and TRBJ2-3; 12 bases map to TRBD2. Trimming took 4 bases from V and 1 from J; bases not matched to a gene: 9. The CDR3 is 18 residues long. CDR3 region: CASSYLAGGPRGTDTQYF. The DNA for the CDR3 is TGTGCCAGCAGTTATCTAGCGGGAGGGCCGAGGGGCACAGATACGCAGTATTTT.

This clonotype was seen repeatedly, ten times or more. This rearrangement joins TRBV12-3 or TRBV12-4 to TRBJ1-4, with D tentatively TRBD1 (6 bases). V gave up 6 bases and J gave up 3 bases, with 20 bases separating them. This CDR3 has 17 amino acids. The CDR3 DNA reads as TGTGCCAGCAGATTTACAGGGACTCTGGTTGCTAATGAAAAACTGTTTTTT. Its protein is CASRFTGTLVANEKLFF.

This clonotype appeared many times. The chain employs TRBV12-3 or TRBV12-4 and TRBJ2-4, with D unresolved. The CDR3 covers 13 residues. Between the trimmed V and J ends, which lost 3 bases and 3 bases, there was a span of 6 bases. CDR3 loop: CASSLAVKNIQYF. The CDR3, as DNA: TGTGCCAGCAGTTTGGCAGTCAAAAACATTCAGTACTTC.

This clonotype was detected only a few times. V gene TRBV5-5 combines with J gene TRBJ2-1, with TRBD2 matching over 9 bases. The CDR3 extends over 17 amino acids. CDR1 is SGHKS and CDR2 is YYEKEE in the germline V gene (reference sequence). The ends lost 0 bases at V and 4 bases at J; junction bases unmatched: 8. CDR3 nucleotides: TGTGCCAGCAGCTTGGCCGTGGGAACTAGCGGGTACAATGAGCAGTTCTTC. It yields the protein CASSLAVGTSGYNEQFF.

The genes are TRBV6-2 or TRBV6-3 and TRBJ1-5; TRBD1 might be the D (5 bases). V lost 5 bases, J lost 3 bases, and 14 bases lay in between. Germline V gene sequence: CDR1 MNHEY, CDR2 SVGEGT. The CDR3 has 15 amino acids. The CDR3 protein is CASSLGREYNQPQHF. CDR3 sequence (DNA): TGTGCCAGCAGTCTGGGCAGGGAATACAATCAGCCCCAGCATTTT.